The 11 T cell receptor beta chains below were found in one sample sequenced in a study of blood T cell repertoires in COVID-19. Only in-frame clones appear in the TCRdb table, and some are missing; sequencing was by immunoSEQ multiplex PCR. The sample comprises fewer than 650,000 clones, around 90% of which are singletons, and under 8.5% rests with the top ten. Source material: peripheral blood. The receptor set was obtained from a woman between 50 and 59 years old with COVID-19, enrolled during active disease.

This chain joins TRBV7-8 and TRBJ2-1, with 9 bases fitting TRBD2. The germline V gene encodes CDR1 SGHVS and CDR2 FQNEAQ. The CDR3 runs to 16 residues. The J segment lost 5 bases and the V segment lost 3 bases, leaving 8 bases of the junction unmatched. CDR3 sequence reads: CASSFGRGGRDNEQFF. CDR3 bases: TGTGCCAGCAGCTTTGGGCGGGGGGGCCGTGACAATGAGCAGTTCTTC.

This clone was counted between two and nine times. The CDR3 nucleotides are TGTGCCAGCAGTTATGAGGGGGCAGGGACTGAAGCTTTCTTT. This encodes CASSYEGAGTEAFF. The chain has TRBV6-6 and TRBJ1-1, with 7 bases fitting TRBD1. CDR3 length: 14 residues. Germline V gives CDR1 MNHNY, CDR2 SVGAGI (reference sequence). The junction had 6 bases not matched to a gene; V was cut back by 3 bases and J by 5 bases.

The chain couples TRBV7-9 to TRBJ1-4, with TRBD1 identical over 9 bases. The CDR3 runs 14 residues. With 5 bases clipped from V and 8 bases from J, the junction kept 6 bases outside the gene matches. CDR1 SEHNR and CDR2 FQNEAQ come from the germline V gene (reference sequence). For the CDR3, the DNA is TGTGCCAGCAGCCCGACAGGGGGTAGGGAAAAACTGTTTTTT. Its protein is CASSPTGGREKLFF.

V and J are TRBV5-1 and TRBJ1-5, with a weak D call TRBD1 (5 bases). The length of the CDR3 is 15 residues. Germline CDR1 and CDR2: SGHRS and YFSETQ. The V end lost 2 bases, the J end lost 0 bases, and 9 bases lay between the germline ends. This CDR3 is CASSLLGASNQPQHF. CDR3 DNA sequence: TGCGCCAGCAGCTTATTAGGGGCTAGCAATCAGCCCCAGCATTTT.

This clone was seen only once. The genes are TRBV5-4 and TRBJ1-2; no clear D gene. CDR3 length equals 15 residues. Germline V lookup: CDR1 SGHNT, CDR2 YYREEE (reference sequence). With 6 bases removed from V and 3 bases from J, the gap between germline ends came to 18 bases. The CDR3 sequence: CASTLLAREYYGYTF. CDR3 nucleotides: TGTGCCAGCACCCTTTTAGCGAGGGAGTACTATGGCTACACCTTC.

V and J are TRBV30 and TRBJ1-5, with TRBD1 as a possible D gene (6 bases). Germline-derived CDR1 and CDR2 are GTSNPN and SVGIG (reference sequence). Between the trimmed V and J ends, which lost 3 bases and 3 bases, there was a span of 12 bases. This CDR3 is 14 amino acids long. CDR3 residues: CAWRADSINQPQHF. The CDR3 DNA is TGTGCCTGGAGGGCGGACAGTATCAATCAGCCCCAGCATTTT.

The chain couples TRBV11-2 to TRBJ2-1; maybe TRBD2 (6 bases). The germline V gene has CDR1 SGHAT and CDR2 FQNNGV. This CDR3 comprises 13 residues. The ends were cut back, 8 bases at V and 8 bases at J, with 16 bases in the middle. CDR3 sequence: CASGLSGGHEQFF. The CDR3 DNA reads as TGTGCCAGCGGACTGAGTGGAGGGCATGAGCAGTTCTTC.

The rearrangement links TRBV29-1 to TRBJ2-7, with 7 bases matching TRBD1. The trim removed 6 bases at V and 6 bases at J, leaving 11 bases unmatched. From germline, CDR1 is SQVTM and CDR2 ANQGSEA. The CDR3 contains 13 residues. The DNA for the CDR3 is TGCAGCGTAAACCACCGGGACAGAGGCGAGCAGTACTTC. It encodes CSVNHRDRGEQYF.

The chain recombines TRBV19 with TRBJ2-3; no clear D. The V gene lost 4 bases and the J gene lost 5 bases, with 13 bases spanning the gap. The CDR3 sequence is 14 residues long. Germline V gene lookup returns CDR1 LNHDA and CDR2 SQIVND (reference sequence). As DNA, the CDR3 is TGTGCCAGTAGTAGAAATGCTAACCTAGATACGCAGTATTTT. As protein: CASSRNANLDTQYF.

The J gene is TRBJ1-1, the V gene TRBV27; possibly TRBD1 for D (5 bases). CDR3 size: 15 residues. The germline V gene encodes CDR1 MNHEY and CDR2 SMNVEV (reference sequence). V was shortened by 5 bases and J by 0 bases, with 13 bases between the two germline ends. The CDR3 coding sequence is TGTGCCAGCAGTCCGGGGGGGTTTATGAACACTGAAGCTTTCTTT. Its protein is CASSPGGFMNTEAFF.

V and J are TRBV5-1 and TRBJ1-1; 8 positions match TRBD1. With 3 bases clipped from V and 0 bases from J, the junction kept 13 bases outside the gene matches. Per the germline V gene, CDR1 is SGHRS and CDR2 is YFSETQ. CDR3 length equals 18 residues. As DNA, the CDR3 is TGCGCCAGCAGCTGGGGCCGGGACAGGTCCTTCATGAACACTGAAGCTTTCTTT. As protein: CASSWGRDRSFMNTEAFF.